Listed below are T cell receptor beta chains from one sample, sequenced in a study of Ad26.COV2.S vaccination and SARS-CoV-2 variants. This table comes from immunoSEQ multiplex PCR, and its TCRdb copy is limited to in-frame clones, with some not included. The table has hundreds of thousands of clones, about 89% seen once. The sequencing here drew on peripheral blood, taken in a trial of Ad26.COV2.S vaccine versus placebo. These TCRs come from a person aged 18 to 59 who received the Ad26.COV2.S COVID-19 vaccine or a placebo. Both conserved end residues are part of each CDR3. A D gene is named only where the DNA matches it firmly. Clone size is stated in some rows and not others, as once, few, many or a class when expanded.

D,V,J,size,CDR3,DNA
-,TRBV10-3,TRBJ2-3,-,CAISRLETNTDTQYF,TGTGCCATCAGCCGTCTAGAGACGAACACAGATACGCAGTATTTT
TRBD2,TRBV19,TRBJ2-1,-,CASSIGRLAGRTYNEQFF,TGTGCCAGTAGTATTGGTAGACTAGCGGGAAGAACCTACAATGAGCAGTTCTTC
-,TRBV28,TRBJ1-2,-,CASSSPPQVAYYGYTF,TGTGCCAGCAGTTCCCCCCCCCAGGTCGCGTACTATGGCTACACCTTC
TRBD2,TRBV9,TRBJ2-2,-,CASSTLAGGWTGELFF,TGTGCCAGCAGCACACTAGCGGGAGGGTGGACCGGGGAGCTGTTTTTT
TRBD1,TRBV15,TRBJ1-2,-,CATSRDYPQQGAGGYTF,TGTGCCACCAGCAGAGATTACCCCCAACAGGGGGCGGGTGGCTACACCTTC
-,TRBV7-9,TRBJ2-7,few,CASRPGSSYEQYF,TGTGCCAGCAGACCAGGGTCCTCCTACGAGCAGTACTTC
TRBD2,TRBV9,TRBJ2-1,-,CASSFTGGPNNEQFF,TGTGCCAGCAGCTTTACGGGAGGCCCGAACAATGAGCAGTTCTTC
-,TRBV7-2,TRBJ2-7,-,CASSLVARAVHEQYF,TGTGCCAGCAGCTTAGTAGCCAGGGCCGTTCACGAGCAGTACTTC
-,TRBV27,TRBJ2-7,-,CASSIRPLGEQYF,TGTGCCAGCAGTATACGTCCCCTGGGCGAGCAGTACTTC
-,TRBV4-1,TRBJ1-5,-,CASSQVQISNQPQHF,TGCGCCAGCAGCCAAGTCCAGATAAGCAATCAGCCCCAGCATTTT
TRBD1,TRBV27,TRBJ1-5,-,CASSDGTGPGRPQHF,TGTGCCAGCAGCGACGGGACAGGACCTGGGAGGCCCCAGCATTTT
-,TRBV18,TRBJ2-2,-,CASSPTRAGSNTGELFF,TGTGCCAGCTCACCAACGAGGGCAGGATCGAACACCGGGGAGCTGTTTTTT
-,TRBV28,TRBJ2-7,-,CASSFVGGRAYEQYF,TGTGCCAGCAGTTTTGTGGGGGGACGAGCCTACGAGCAGTACTTC
-,TRBV27,TRBJ1-5,-,CASGKWQDSNQPQHF,TGTGCCAGCGGAAAATGGCAGGATAGCAATCAGCCCCAGCATTTT
TRBD2,TRBV11-2,TRBJ2-1,-,CASSFGTSGSNEQFF,TGTGCCAGCAGCTTCGGAACTAGCGGGAGCAATGAGCAGTTCTTC
TRBD1,TRBV5-1,TRBJ2-3,-,CASSLGWTGVTDTQYF,TGCGCCAGCAGCTTGGGATGGACAGGGGTCACAGATACGCAGTATTTT
TRBD1,TRBV28,TRBJ2-1,-,CASSSTGGAYNEQFF,TGTGCCAGCAGTTCCACAGGGGGCGCCTACAATGAGCAGTTCTTC
TRBD1,TRBV6-6,TRBJ1-1,once,CASSRDSRHKRVPNTEAFF,TGTGCCAGCAGTCGGGACAGCCGACATAAACGAGTACCAAACACTGAAGCTTTCTTT
-,TRBV11-2,TRBJ2-5,-,CASSHNTDRQETQYF,TGTGCCAGCAGCCATAATACGGACAGACAAGAGACCCAGTACTTC
-,TRBV3-1/TRBV3-2,TRBJ1-2,-,CASSQEGLGGYTF,TGTGCCAGCAGCCAAGAGGGACTGGGTGGCTACACCTTC
-,TRBV28,TRBJ2-3,-,CASSPSPGRGYTDTQYF,TGTGCCAGCAGTCCCTCTCCCGGCCGCGGATACACAGATACGCAGTATTTT
-,TRBV5-1,TRBJ2-7,-,CASSLEVPGTGYEQYF,TGCGCCAGCAGCTTGGAAGTCCCAGGAACAGGCTACGAGCAGTACTTC
-,TRBV27,TRBJ1-6,-,CASGSEGRHSPLHF,TGTGCCAGCGGGTCCGAGGGGAGGCATTCACCCCTCCACTTT
TRBD1,TRBV2,TRBJ1-6,-,CASSVSGTAVSPLHF,TGTGCCAGCAGTGTCTCCGGGACAGCAGTTTCACCCCTCCACTTT
-,TRBV6-5,TRBJ2-1,-,CASSYSLAYSYNEQFF,TGTGCCAGCAGTTACTCTTTGGCATACTCCTACAATGAGCAGTTCTTC
TRBD1,TRBV29-1,TRBJ1-4,-,CSVGDRGGQKLFF,TGCAGCGTTGGGGACAGGGGAGGTCAAAAACTGTTTTTT